Listed below are T cell receptor beta chains from one sample, sequenced in a study of graft-versus-host responses after intestinal transplantation. Antigen specificity for these receptors is unknown. Only in-frame clones appear in the TCRdb table, and some are missing; sequencing was by immunoSEQ multiplex PCR. Here the sample spans approximately 89,000 clones, approximately 90% being singletons. This sample comprised unstimulated CD4+ T cells sorted from spleen or lymph node cells, obtained before intestinal transplant. These receptors were taken from a human donor who received an intestinal transplant. Each CDR3 is given with its conserved first and last residue. A D gene is named only where the DNA matches it firmly. Clone sizes are given selectively: once, few, many, or a class where the clone is expanded.

D | J | V | size | CDR3 | DNA
NA | TRBJ2-7 | TRBV12-5 | once | CASGLARTDSYEQYF | TGTGCTAGTGGTTTGGCGAGGACAGATTCATACGAGCAGTACTTC
NA | TRBJ2-3 | TRBV14 | NA | CASSQDHVTQYF | TGTGCCAGCAGCCAAGATCATGTTACGCAGTATTTT
NA | TRBJ2-3 | TRBV5-4 | NA | CASSSYGGPQNTDTQYF | TGTGCCAGCAGCTCTTACGGGGGTCCCCAAAACACAGATACGCAGTATTTT
NA | TRBJ2-2 | TRBV7-2 | NA | CASSLNTWTAGELFF | TGTGCCAGCAGCTTAAATACTTGGACAGCCGGGGAGCTGTTTTTT
NA | TRBJ1-2 | TRBV6-5 | once | CASSYRLGDISVGYTF | TGTGCCAGCAGTTACCGGTTGGGGGACATTTCGGTTGGCTACACCTTC
NA | TRBJ1-5 | TRBV30 | NA | CAWGRSSDQPQHF | TGTGCCTGGGGGAGGTCTAGTGATCAGCCCCAGCATTTT
TRBD2 | TRBJ2-1 | TRBV9 | NA | CASSGLAGFNEQFF | TGTGCCAGCAGCGGACTAGCGGGCTTCAATGAGCAGTTCTTC
NA | TRBJ2-7 | TRBV30 | NA | CAWSGGRSFYEQYF | TGTGCCTGGAGTGGGGGCAGGTCATTTTACGAGCAGTACTTC
NA | TRBJ2-1 | TRBV5-6 | NA | CASSSRLGLIDEQFF | TGTGCCAGCAGCTCTCGACTAGGGCTGATTGATGAGCAGTTCTTC
TRBD2 | TRBJ2-7 | TRBV4-2 | once | CASSLSGTSGSYEQYF | TGTGCCAGCAGCCTATCCGGGACTAGCGGGAGCTACGAGCAGTACTTC
TRBD1 | TRBJ2-3 | TRBV27 | NA | CASSWGQLTDTQYF | TGTGCCAGCAGTTGGGGACAGCTCACAGATACGCAGTATTTT
NA | TRBJ1-1 | TRBV19 | once | CASSIASLQRNTEAFF | TGTGCCAGTAGTATAGCGTCTTTACAGAGGAACACTGAAGCTTTCTTT
TRBD2 | TRBJ2-7 | TRBV19 | NA | CASSISGSFYEQYF | TGTGCCAGTAGTATTAGCGGGAGTTTCTACGAGCAGTACTTC
NA | TRBJ1-1 | TRBV6-1 | NA | CASRTTVNTEAFF | TGTGCCAGCAGGACGACAGTCAACACTGAAGCTTTCTTT
NA | TRBJ1-2 | TRBV6-6 | NA | CASSPFAEDYGYTF | TGTGCCAGCAGTCCCTTCGCAGAGGACTATGGCTACACCTTC
NA | TRBJ2-1 | TRBV20-1 | NA | CSATYNEQFF | TGCAGTGCTACTTACAATGAGCAGTTCTTC
NA | TRBJ1-6 | TRBV18 | NA | CASSPGTTPNSPLHF | TGTGCCAGCTCACCAGGGACAACACCTAATTCACCCCTCCACTTT
TRBD2 | TRBJ2-7 | TRBV5-1 | NA | CASSLAQRGGSYEQYF | TGCGCCAGCAGCTTGGCCCAGCGGGGGGGATCCTACGAGCAGTACTTC